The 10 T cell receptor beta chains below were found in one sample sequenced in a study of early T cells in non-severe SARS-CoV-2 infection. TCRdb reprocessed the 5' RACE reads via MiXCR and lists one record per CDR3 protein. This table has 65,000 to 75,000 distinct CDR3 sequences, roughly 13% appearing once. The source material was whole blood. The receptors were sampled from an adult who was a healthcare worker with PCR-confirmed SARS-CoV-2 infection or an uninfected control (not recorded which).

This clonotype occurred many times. CDR3 sequence: CSVELQGGGTEAFF. Here the CDR3 DNA reads TGCAGCGTTGAACTACAAGGGGGAGGCACTGAAGCTTTCTTT. The chain couples TRBV29-1 to TRBJ1-1; D perhaps matches TRBD1 (6 bases). Trimming pared 2 bases from V and 4 bases from J, leaving 14 bases between. Per the germline V gene, CDR1 is SQVTM and CDR2 is ANQGSEA. This CDR3 has 14 residues.

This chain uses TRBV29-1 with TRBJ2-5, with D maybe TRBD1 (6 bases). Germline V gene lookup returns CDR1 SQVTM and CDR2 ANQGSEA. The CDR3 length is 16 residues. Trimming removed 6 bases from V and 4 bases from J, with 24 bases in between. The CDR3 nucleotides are TGCAGCGTCATAGGAATGACAGGTGGGAAGCGAGAGACCCAGTACTTC. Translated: CSVIGMTGGKRETQYF.

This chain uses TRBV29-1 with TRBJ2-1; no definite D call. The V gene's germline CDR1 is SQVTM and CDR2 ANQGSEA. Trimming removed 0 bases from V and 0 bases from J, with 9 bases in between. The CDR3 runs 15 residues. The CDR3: CSVEDRQSSYNEQFF. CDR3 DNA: TGCAGCGTTGAAGACAGGCAGAGCTCCTACAATGAGCAGTTCTTC.

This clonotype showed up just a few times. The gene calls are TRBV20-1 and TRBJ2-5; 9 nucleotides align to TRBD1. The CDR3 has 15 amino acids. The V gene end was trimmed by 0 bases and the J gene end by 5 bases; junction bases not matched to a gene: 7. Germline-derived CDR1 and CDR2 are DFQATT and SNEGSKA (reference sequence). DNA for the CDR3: TGCAGTGCTAGAGAAAGGACAGGGGCCGCTGAGACCCAGTACTTC. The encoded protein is CSARERTGAAETQYF.

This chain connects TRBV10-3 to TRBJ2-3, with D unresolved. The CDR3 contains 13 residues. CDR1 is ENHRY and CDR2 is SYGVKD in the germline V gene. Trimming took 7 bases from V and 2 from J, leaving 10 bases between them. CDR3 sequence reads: CAIMPADTDTQYF. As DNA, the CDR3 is TGTGCCATCATGCCGGCTGACACAGATACGCAGTATTTT.

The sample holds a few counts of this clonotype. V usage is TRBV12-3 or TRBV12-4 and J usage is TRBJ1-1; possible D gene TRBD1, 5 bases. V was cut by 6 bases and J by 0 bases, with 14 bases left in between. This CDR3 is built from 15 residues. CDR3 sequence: CASSSKGWVNTEAFF. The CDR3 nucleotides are TGTGCCAGCAGCTCCAAGGGGTGGGTGAACACTGAAGCTTTCTTT.

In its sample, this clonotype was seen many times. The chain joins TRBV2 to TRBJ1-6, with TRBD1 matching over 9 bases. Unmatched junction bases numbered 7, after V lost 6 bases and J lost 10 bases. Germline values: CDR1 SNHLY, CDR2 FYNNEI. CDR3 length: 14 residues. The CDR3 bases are TGTGCCAGCAGAGCCCGGACAGGGGACTCACCCCTCCACTTT. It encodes CASRARTGDSPLHF.

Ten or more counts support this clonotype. In nucleotides, the CDR3 is TGTGCCAGCAGCTTACGGGCAGACAACACTGAAGCTTTCTTT. Its translation is CASSLRADNTEAFF. The chain couples TRBV7-9 to TRBJ1-1; D not certain. The CDR3 sequence is 14 residues long. From germline, CDR1 is SEHNR and CDR2 FQNEAQ (reference sequence). Trimming took off 2 bases at V and 2 bases at J, with 9 bases between the two ends.

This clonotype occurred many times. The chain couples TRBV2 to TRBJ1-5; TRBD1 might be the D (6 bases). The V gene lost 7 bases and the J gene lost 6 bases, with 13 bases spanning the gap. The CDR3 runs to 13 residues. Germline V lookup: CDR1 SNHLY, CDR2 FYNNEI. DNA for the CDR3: TGTGCCAGCACATTAGTAGGGGGTCAGCCCCAGCATTTT. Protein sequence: CASTLVGGQPQHF. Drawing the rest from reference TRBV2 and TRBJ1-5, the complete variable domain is EPEVTQTPSHQVTQMGQEVILRCVPISNHLYFYWYRQILGQKVEFLVSFYNNEISEKSEIFDDQFSVERPDGSNFTLKIRSTKLEDSAMYFCASTLVGGQPQHFGDGTRLSIL.

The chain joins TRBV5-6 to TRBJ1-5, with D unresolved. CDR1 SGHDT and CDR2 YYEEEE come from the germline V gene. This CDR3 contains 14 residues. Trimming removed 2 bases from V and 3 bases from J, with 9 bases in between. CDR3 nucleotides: TGTGCCAGCAGCTTCGGAATAATCAATCAGCCCCAGCATTTT. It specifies CASSFGIINQPQHF.